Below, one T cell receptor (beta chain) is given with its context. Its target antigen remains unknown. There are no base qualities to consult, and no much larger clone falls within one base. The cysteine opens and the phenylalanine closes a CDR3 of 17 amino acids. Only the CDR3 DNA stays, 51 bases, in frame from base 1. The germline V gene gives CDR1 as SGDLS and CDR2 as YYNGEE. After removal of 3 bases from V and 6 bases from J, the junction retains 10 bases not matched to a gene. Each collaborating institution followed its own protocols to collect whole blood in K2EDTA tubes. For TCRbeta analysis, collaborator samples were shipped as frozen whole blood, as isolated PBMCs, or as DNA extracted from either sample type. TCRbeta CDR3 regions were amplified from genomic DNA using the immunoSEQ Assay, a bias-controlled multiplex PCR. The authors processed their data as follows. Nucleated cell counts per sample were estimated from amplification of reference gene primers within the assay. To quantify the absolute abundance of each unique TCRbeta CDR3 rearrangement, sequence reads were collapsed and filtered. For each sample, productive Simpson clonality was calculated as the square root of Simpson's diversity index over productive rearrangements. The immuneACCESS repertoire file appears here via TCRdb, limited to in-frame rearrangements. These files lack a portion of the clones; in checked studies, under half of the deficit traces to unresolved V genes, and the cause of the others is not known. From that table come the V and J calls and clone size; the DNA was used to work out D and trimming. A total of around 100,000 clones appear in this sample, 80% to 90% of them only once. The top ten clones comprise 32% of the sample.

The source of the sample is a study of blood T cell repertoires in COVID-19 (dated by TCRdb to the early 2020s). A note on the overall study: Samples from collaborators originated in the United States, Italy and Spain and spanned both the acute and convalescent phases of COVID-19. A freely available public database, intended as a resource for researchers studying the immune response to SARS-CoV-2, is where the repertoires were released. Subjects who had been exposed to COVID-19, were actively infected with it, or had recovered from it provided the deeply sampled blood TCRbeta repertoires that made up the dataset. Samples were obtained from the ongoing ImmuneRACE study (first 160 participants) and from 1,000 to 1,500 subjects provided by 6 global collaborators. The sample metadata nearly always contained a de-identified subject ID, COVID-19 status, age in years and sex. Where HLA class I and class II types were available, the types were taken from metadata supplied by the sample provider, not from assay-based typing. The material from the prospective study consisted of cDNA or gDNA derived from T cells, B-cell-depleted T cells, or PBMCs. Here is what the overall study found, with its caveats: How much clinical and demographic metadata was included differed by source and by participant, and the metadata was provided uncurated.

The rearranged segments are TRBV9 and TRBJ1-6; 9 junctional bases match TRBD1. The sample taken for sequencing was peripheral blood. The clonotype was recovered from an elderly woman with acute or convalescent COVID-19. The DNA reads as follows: TGTGCCAGCAGCGGGAGGGACAGGGAAAATTTTAATTCACCCCTCCACTTT. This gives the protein CASSGRDRENFNSPLHF. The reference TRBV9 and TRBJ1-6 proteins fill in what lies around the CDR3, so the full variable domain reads DSGVTQTPKHLITATGQRVTLRCSPRSGDLSVYWYQQSLDQGLQFLIQYYNGEERAKGNILERFSAQQFPDLHSELNLSSLELGDSALYFCASSGRDRENFNSPLHFGNGTRLTVT.